This T cell receptor beta chain was retrieved from a study of blood T cell repertoires in COVID-19. Background on the study: Spain, Italy and the United States supplied samples that represented acute and convalescent COVID-19. T cells, B-cell-depleted T cells, or PBMCs provided the cDNA or gDNA that served as material.

The CDR3 consists of 13 residues. CDR1 and CDR2 from the germline V gene are MGHDK and SYGVNS. Deletions cut 2 bases from V and 11 bases from J, with 12 bases between. TCRdb keeps only in-frame clones here, not all; method: immunoSEQ multiplex PCR. Among some 300,000 clones listed, more than 85% were seen once. The source of this sequence is a man aged 65-85 years with acute or convalescent COVID-19. J is TRBJ1-4 and V is TRBV25-1; a possible D gene is TRBD1 (5 bases). The specimen was peripheral blood. CDR3 region: CASSEGDLDKLFF. The CDR3 coding sequence is TGTGCCAGCAGTGAAGGGGACTTGGATAAACTGTTTTTT.